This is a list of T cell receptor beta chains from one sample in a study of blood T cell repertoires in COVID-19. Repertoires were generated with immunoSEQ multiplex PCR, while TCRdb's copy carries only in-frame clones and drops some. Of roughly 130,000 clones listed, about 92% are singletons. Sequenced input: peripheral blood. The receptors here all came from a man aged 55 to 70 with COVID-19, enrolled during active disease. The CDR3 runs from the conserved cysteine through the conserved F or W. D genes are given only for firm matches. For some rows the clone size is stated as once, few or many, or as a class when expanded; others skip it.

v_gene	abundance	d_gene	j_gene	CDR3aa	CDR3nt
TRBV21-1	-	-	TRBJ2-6	CASSFNGANVLTF	TGTGCCAGCAGCTTTAATGGGGCCAACGTCCTGACTTTC
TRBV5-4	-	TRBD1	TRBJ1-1	CASSLPGQENTEAFF	TGTGCCAGCAGCTTGCCCGGACAGGAGAACACTGAAGCTTTCTTT
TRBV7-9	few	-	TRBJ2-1	CASSLATPGLLYNEQFF	TGTGCCAGCAGCTTAGCTACTCCGGGACTCCTGTACAATGAGCAGTTCTTC
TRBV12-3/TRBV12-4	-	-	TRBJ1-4	CASSFDGDEKLFF	TGTGCCAGCAGTTTTGACGGGGATGAAAAACTGTTTTTT
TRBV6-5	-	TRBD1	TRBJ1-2	CASIRGQGYGYTF	TGTGCCAGCATCCGTGGACAGGGCTATGGCTACACCTTC
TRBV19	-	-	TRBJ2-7	CASSLPNSYEQYF	TGTGCCAGTAGCCTACCCAACTCCTACGAGCAGTACTTC
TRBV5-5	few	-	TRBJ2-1	CASSFELYNEQFF	TGTGCCAGCAGCTTCGAGTTGTACAATGAGCAGTTCTTC
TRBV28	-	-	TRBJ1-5	CASSRGGRTQPQHF	TGTGCCAGCAGCCGCGGGGGGAGAACTCAGCCCCAGCATTTT
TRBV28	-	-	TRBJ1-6	CASTRGGAQSPLHF	TGTGCCAGCACCCGTGGGGGGGCTCAATCACCCCTCCACTTT
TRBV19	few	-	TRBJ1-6	CASSIDSGEGNSPLHF	TGTGCCAGTAGTATAGACTCAGGGGAGGGGAATTCACCCCTCCACTTT
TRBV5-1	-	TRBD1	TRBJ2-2	CASTTGTGNTGELFF	TGCGCCAGCACCACCGGGACAGGGAACACCGGGGAGCTGTTTTTT
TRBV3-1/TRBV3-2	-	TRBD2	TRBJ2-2	CASSQVTSGRPKDGELFF	TGTGCCAGCAGCCAAGTGACTAGCGGGAGGCCCAAGGACGGGGAGCTGTTTTTT
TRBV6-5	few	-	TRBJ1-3	CASSYGGLESGNTIYF	TGTGCCAGCAGTTACGGGGGACTGGAATCTGGAAACACCATATATTTT
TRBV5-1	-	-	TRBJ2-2	CASSPLVGQGGELFF	TGCGCCAGCAGCCCCCTCGTGGGGCAGGGCGGGGAGCTGTTTTTT
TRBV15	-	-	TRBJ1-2	CATSRDGTLYGYTF	TGTGCCACCAGCAGGGACGGGACACTCTATGGCTACACCTTC
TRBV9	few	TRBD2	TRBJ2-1	CASSVGLAQNEQFF	TGTGCCAGCAGCGTGGGACTAGCGCAGAATGAGCAGTTCTTC
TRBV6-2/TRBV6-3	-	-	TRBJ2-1	CASSYSRIQVEQFF	TGTGCCAGCAGTTACTCGAGGATACAGGTTGAGCAGTTCTTC
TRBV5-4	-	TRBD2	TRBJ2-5	CASSQRTSGTETQYF	TGTGCCAGCAGCCAGCGGACTAGCGGGACAGAGACCCAGTACTTC
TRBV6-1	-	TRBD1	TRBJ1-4	CAVQGAANEKLFF	TGTGCCGTCCAGGGGGCTGCTAATGAAAAACTGTTTTTT
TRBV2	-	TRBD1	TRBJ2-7	CASGRQGGEQYF	TGTGCCAGCGGAAGACAGGGGGGCGAGCAGTACTTC
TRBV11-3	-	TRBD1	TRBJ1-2	CASSKDRGQDYTF	TGTGCCAGCAGCAAGGACAGGGGGCAAGACTACACCTTC
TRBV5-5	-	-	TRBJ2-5	CASGTNWEARREETQYF	TGTGCCAGCGGTACCAATTGGGAGGCGCGCAGGGAAGAGACCCAGTACTTC
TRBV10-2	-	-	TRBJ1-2	CASSERHRFPYGYTF	TGCGCCAGCAGTGAAAGGCACAGGTTTCCCTATGGCTACACCTTC
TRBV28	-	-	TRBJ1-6	CASSITVYNSPLHF	TGTGCCAGCAGTATTACGGTTTATAATTCACCCCTCCACTTT
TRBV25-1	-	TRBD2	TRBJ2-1	CASSGLAAYNEQFF	TGTGCCAGCAGCGGACTAGCGGCCTACAATGAGCAGTTCTTC
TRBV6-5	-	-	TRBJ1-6	CASSYSGDNTLHF	TGTGCCAGCAGTTACTCAGGCGACAATACCCTCCACTTT
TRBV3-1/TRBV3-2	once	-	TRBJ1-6	CASSQESRGSALHF	TGTGCCAGCAGCCAAGAGTCGCGTGGGAGCGCCCTCCACTTT
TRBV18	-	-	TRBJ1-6	CASSPGADNSPLHF	TGTGCCAGCTCACCAGGGGCAGATAATTCACCCCTCCACTTT
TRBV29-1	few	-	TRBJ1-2	CSVGDDRFYGYTF	TGCAGCGTGGGCGACGACAGGTTCTATGGCTACACCTTC
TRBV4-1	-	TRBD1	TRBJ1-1	CASSPGQGTNTEAFF	TGCGCCAGCAGCCCGGGACAGGGGACGAACACTGAAGCTTTCTTT
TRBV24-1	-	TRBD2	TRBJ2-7	CATSDGSGRDYEQYF	TGTGCCACCAGTGATGGTAGCGGGAGGGACTACGAGCAGTACTTC
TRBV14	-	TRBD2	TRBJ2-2	CASSQVAGVDTGELFF	TGTGCCAGCAGCCAAGTAGCGGGGGTTGACACCGGGGAGCTGTTTTTT
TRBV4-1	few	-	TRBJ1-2	CASSQPRGGNTYGYTF	TGCGCCAGCAGCCAACCCCGGGGGGGAAATACCTATGGCTACACCTTC
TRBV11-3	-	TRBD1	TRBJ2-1	CASSLGQEYNEQFF	TGTGCCAGCAGCTTGGGACAGGAATACAATGAGCAGTTCTTC
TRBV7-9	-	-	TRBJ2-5	CASSFWEETQYF	TGTGCCAGCAGCTTCTGGGAGGAGACCCAGTACTTC
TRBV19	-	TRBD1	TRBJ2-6	CASSIRLDGQGAGANVLTF	TGTGCCAGTAGTATCCGGCTTGACGGTCAGGGGGCTGGGGCCAACGTCCTGACTTTC
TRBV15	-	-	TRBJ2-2	CATSRDLGSNTGELFF	TGTGCCACCAGCAGAGATCTGGGGAGTAACACCGGGGAGCTGTTTTTT
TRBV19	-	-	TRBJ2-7	CASSPLFGFGDEQYF	TGTGCCAGTAGTCCATTGTTTGGCTTCGGAGACGAGCAGTACTTC
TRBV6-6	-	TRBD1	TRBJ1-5	CASSPGQGIYSNQPQHF	TGTGCCAGCAGTCCGGGACAGGGGATTTATAGCAATCAGCCCCAGCATTTT
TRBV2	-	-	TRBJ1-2	CASRGSPDGYTF	TGTGCCAGCAGGGGCTCCCCAGACGGCTACACCTTC
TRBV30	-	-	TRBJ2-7	CAWSAGFSYEQYF	TGTGCCTGGAGTGCCGGGTTCTCCTACGAGCAGTACTTC
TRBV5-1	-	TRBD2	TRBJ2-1	CASSSLAGVRDEQFF	TGCGCCAGCAGCTCACTAGCGGGAGTGAGGGATGAGCAGTTCTTC
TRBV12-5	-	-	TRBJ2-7	CASGLVYYEQYF	TGTGCTAGTGGTTTGGTTTACTACGAGCAGTACTTC
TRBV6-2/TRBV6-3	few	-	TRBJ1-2	CASSVQGTNYGYTF	TGTGCCAGCAGCGTCCAGGGGACTAACTATGGCTACACCTTC
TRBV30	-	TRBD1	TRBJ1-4	CAWSAPEGGREKLFF	TGTGCCTGGAGTGCCCCTGAAGGGGGCCGGGAAAAACTGTTTTTT
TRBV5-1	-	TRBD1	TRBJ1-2	CASSPGVSGQVLYGYTF	TGCGCCAGCAGCCCCGGGGTTTCGGGACAGGTCCTCTATGGCTACACCTTC
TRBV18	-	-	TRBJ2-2	CASSLYVRGTGELFF	TGTGCCAGCTCCCTTTATGTCCGCGGCACCGGGGAGCTGTTTTTT
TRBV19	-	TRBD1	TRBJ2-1	CASSIKGQGYEQFF	TGTGCCAGTAGTATTAAGGGACAGGGGTATGAGCAGTTCTTC
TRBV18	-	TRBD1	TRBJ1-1	CASSPETGENTEAFF	TGTGCCAGCTCACCAGAGACAGGGGAGAACACTGAAGCTTTCTTT
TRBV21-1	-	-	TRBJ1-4	CARHAGTANEKLFF	TGTGCCAGACATGCCGGGACAGCTAATGAAAAACTGTTTTTT